The entry below describes one TCR beta chain. As yet, its antigen is unknown. The PCR ran on 60 Vbeta and 13 Jbeta primers. The data were produced by immunoSEQ multiplex PCR, yet TCRdb's version contains in-frame clones alone and is incomplete. The table lists some 130,000 clones, roughly four fifths of them singletons. This record belongs to a study of cytomegalovirus exposure and HLA in healthy donors. Study overall: A prior analysis found some 110 million unique TCR beta sequences from 170 million or so T cells. Whole-study results and caveats: Approximately 160 TCR beta chains were listed as cytomegalovirus-associated. Based on reports, TCR beta sequences accurately predicted HLA-A and HLA-B alleles for most subjects.

The CDR3 length is 12 residues. Germline V gene sequence: CDR1 MNHEY, CDR2 SVGAGI. V shed 8 bases and J shed 5 bases, with 13 bases lying between them. The sequenced sample was PBMCs. The origin of this receptor is a boy aged 5 to 17 in good health and CMV-seronegative. The chain has TRBV6-5 and TRBJ2-7; possibly TRBD2 for D (5 bases). In DNA form, the CDR3 reads TGTGCCAGCTGCCTTTCGCGGGACGAGCAGTACTTC. Amino acids: CASCLSRDEQYF.